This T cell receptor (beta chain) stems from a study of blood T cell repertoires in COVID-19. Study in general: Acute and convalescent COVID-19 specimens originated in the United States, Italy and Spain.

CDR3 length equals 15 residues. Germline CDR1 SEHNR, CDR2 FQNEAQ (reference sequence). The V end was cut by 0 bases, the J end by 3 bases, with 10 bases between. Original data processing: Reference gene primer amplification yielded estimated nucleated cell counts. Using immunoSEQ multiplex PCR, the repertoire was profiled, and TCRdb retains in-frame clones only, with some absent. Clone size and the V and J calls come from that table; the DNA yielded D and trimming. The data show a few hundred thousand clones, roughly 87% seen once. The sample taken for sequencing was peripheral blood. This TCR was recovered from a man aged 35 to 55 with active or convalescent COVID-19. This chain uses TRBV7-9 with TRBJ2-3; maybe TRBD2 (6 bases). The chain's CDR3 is CASSLAGRGTDTQYF. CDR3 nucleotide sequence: TGTGCCAGCAGCTTAGCGGGACGGGGGACAGATACGCAGTATTTT.